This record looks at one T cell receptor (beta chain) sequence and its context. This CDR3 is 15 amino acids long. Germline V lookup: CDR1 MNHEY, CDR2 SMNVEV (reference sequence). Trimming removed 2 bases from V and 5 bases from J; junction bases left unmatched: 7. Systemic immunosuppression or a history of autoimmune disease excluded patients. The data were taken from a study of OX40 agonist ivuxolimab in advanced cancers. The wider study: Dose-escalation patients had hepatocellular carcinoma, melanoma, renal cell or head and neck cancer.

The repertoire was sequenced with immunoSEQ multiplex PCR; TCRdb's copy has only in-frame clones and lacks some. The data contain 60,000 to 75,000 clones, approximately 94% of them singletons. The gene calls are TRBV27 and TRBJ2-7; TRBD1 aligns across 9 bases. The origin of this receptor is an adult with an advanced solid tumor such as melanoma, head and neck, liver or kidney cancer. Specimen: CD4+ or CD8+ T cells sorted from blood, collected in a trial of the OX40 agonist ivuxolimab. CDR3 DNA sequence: TGTGCCAGCAGTTTACTGGGACAGGGTGGCCACGAGCAGTACTTC. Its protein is CASSLLGQGGHEQYF.